The clone carrying this TCR beta chain showed up just a few times. The CDR3 length is 14 residues. Germline V gene lookup returns CDR1 SGHTA and CDR2 FQGNSA. V lost 5 bases to trimming and J lost 8 bases; unmatched junction nucleotides: 7. This specimen comes from a study of CD8 T cells in ankylosing spondylitis. A single record per CDR3 protein comes from TCRdb applying MiXCR to the 5' RACE reads. The repertoire holds under 300,000 distinct CDR3 sequences, 15% to 20% seen once, with over 25% in the top ten. This clonotype was sampled from a male donor with ankylosing spondylitis or in good health (not recorded which). V is TRBV7-2 and J is TRBJ2-1; 9 bases agree with TRBD1. What was sequenced was blood, either unsorted or a sorted T cell fraction (not recorded which). CDR3 sequence reads: CASSPGTGPDEQFF. CDR3 sequence (DNA): TGTGCCAGCAGCCCCGGGACAGGGCCCGATGAGCAGTTCTTC.